This passage covers 19 T cell receptor beta chains from one sample sequenced in a study of OX40 agonist ivuxolimab in advanced cancers. Measured with immunoSEQ multiplex PCR; TCRdb has only the in-frame clones, and not every one. The sample includes about 18,000 clones, approximately 85% of them seen just once. The sequencing here drew on CD4+ or CD8+ T cells sorted from blood, taken in a trial of the OX40 agonist ivuxolimab. Source of these receptors: an adult with an advanced solid tumor such as melanoma, head and neck, liver or kidney cancer.

This sequence joins TRBV13 and TRBJ1-5; no firm D call. The CDR3 is made up of 14 amino acids. Per the germline V gene, CDR1 is PRHDT and CDR2 is FYEKMQ (reference sequence). Trimming stripped 0 bases from V and 1 base from J, with 4 bases between. CDR3 in amino acids: CASSLGWSNQPQHF. As DNA, the CDR3 is TGTGCCAGCAGCTTAGGGTGGAGCAATCAGCCCCAGCATTTT.

The chain couples TRBV28 to TRBJ1-2; D is undetermined. V gave up 2 bases and J gave up 4 bases, with 8 bases separating them. The CDR3 has 13 residues. Germline-derived CDR1 and CDR2 are MDHEN and SYDVKM. CDR3: CASSLGVGYGYTF. CDR3 DNA: TGTGCCAGCAGTTTAGGCGTGGGCTATGGCTACACCTTC.

The chain links TRBV13 to TRBJ2-3; tentative D call: TRBD2 (5 bases). The CDR3 runs to 11 residues. The V end lost 10 bases, the J end lost 9 bases, and 14 bases lay between the germline ends. CDR1 is PRHDT and CDR2 is FYEKMQ in the germline V gene (reference sequence). The CDR3 coding sequence is TGTGCCACGAGAGGGAGTCGCACGCAGTATTTT. Residues: CATRGSRTQYF.

The V gene is TRBV11-2, the J gene TRBJ2-7; TRBD2 matches 10 bases. Trimming cost V 0 bases and J 0 bases; bases outside gene matches: 8. CDR3 size: 18 residues. In germline, CDR1 is SGHAT, CDR2 FQNNGV. The CDR3 DNA reads TGTGCCAGCAGCTTAGACCGGGGGCTAGCGGGGGACTCCTACGAGCAGTACTTC. This gives the protein CASSLDRGLAGDSYEQYF.

The genes are TRBV27 and TRBJ2-6; 10 nucleotides line up with TRBD1. CDR1 is MNHEY and CDR2 is SMNVEV in the germline V gene (reference sequence). The CDR3 runs 15 residues. After removal of 7 bases from V and 3 bases from J, the junction contained 3 bases not matched to a gene. The CDR3 DNA is TGTGCCAGCACCGGGACAGGGGTTGGGGCCAACGTCCTGACTTTC. This translates into CASTGTGVGANVLTF.

The CDR3 loop is CASSDSGARTEAFF. The CDR3 nucleotides are TGTGCCAGCAGTGATTCGGGGGCGAGGACTGAAGCTTTCTTT. This chain uses TRBV2 with TRBJ1-1, with a possible D match to TRBD1 (6 bases). The CDR3 totals 14 residues. Germline CDR1 reads SNHLY; CDR2 reads FYNNEI. The germline V and J ends were trimmed by 3 bases and 5 bases, with 13 bases remaining between them.

CDR3 DNA: TGTGCCAGCAGCTTGTGGACACACTCCTACGAGCAGTACTTC. This encodes CASSLWTHSYEQYF. The genes are TRBV5-6 and TRBJ2-7; the D gene is possibly TRBD1 (5 bases). CDR3 length: 14 amino acids. Germline-derived CDR1 and CDR2 are SGHDT and YYEEEE. V lost 1 base and J 0 bases, leaving 8 bases between the germline ends.

The rearrangement joins TRBV11-2 to TRBJ2-2, with D possibly being TRBD2 (5 bases). This CDR3 has 14 amino acids. From germline, CDR1 is SGHAT and CDR2 FQNNGV. With 3 bases removed from V and 4 bases from J, the gap between germline ends came to 9 bases. CDR3 amino acids: CASSFQAATGELFF. In nucleotides, the CDR3 is TGTGCCAGCAGCTTTCAAGCGGCCACCGGGGAGCTGTTTTTT.

There are a few counts of this clone. The gene calls are TRBV5-1 and TRBJ2-7, with D possibly being TRBD1 or TRBD2 (5 bases each). V was clipped by 3 bases and J by 1 base, with 11 bases between them. The CDR3 runs 14 residues. From germline, CDR1 is SGHRS and CDR2 YFSETQ. This CDR3 is CASSYGTQSYEQYF. The CDR3 coding sequence is TGCGCCAGCAGCTACGGGACGCAATCCTACGAGCAGTACTTC.

This clone was observed once. The rearrangement joins TRBV27 to TRBJ2-6; D may correspond to TRBD1 or TRBD2 (7 bases each). The germline V gene has CDR1 MNHEY and CDR2 SMNVEV (reference sequence). The CDR3 has 15 residues. V was cut by 4 bases and J by 3 bases, with 10 bases left in between. The CDR3: CASSSGGGGANVLTF. CDR3 nucleotides: TGTGCCAGCAGTTCAGGGGGGGGTGGGGCCAACGTCCTGACTTTC.

The chain uses TRBV16 and TRBJ1-2, with D uncertain. The V gene's germline CDR1 is KGHSY and CDR2 FQNENV. The CDR3 has 14 residues. V lost 1 base, J lost 4 bases, and 10 bases lay in between. Here the CDR3 DNA reads TGTGCCAGCAGCCAATGGTACGACGGCTATGGCTACACCTTC. Protein product: CASSQWYDGYGYTF.

The gene calls are TRBV2 and TRBJ2-2; 12 bases align to TRBD2. The V segment lost 8 bases and the J segment 4 bases; nucleotides outside the gene matches: 2. Germline CDR1 and CDR2: SNHLY and FYNNEI. The CDR3 has 14 residues. This CDR3 reads CASSGLAGTGELFF. In nucleotides, the CDR3 is TGTGCCAGCTCGGGACTAGCGGGCACCGGGGAGCTGTTTTTT.

The rearrangement uses TRBV9 and TRBJ2-7, with 7 bases fitting TRBD2. Germline CDR1 SGDLS, CDR2 YYNGEE. The CDR3 covers 14 residues. V was clipped by 4 bases and J by 6 bases; unmatched bases: 10. CDR3 DNA: TGTGCCAGCAGCCTAAGCGTGGGGGGGAGCGAGCAGTACTTC. Its protein is CASSLSVGGSEQYF.

This clone was detected only a few times. This chain links TRBV2 with TRBJ1-5, with TRBD1 as a possible D gene (5 bases). Germline-derived CDR1 and CDR2 are SNHLY and FYNNEI. V lost 5 bases, J lost 2 bases, and 10 bases lay in between. The CDR3 is 14 amino acids. Here the CDR3 DNA reads TGTGCCAGCAGTAACCGGGACGGCAATCAGCCCCAGCATTTT. Translating it yields CASSNRDGNQPQHF.

The CDR3 loop reads CASRQGYEQYF. The CDR3, as DNA: TGTGCCAGCAGACAAGGGTACGAGCAGTACTTC. The chain combines TRBV7-7 with TRBJ2-7; D call uncertain. V lost 6 bases and J lost 4, with 7 bases in between. Germline loops: CDR1 SSHAT, CDR2 FNYEAQ (reference sequence). There are 11 residues in the CDR3. Filled out from reference TRBV7-7 and TRBJ2-7, the complete variable domain reads GAGVSQSPRYKVTKRGQDVTLRCDPISSHATLYWYQQALGQGPEFLTYFNYEAQPDKSGLPSDRFSAERPEGSISTLTIQRTEQRDSAMYRCASRQGYEQYFGPGTRLTVT.

The J gene is TRBJ2-1, the V gene TRBV27; TRBD2 matches 9 bases. The germline gives CDR1 MNHEY, CDR2 SMNVEV (reference sequence). J lost 4 bases, V lost 6 bases, and 7 bases had no gene match. The CDR3 consists of 15 residues. As DNA, the CDR3 is TGTGCCAGCAGCGTAGCGGGGGCCACTTACAATGAGCAGTTCTTC. This translates into CASSVAGATYNEQFF.

The rearrangement joins TRBV11-2 to TRBJ2-1, with 7 bases matching TRBD2. CDR3 length: 16 residues. CDR1 SGHAT and CDR2 FQNNGV come from the germline V gene. V lost 1 base to trimming and J lost 4 bases; unmatched junction nucleotides: 7. The CDR3 reads CASSLGPSGAYNEQFF. CDR3 sequence (DNA): TGTGCCAGCAGCTTAGGTCCCAGCGGGGCTTACAATGAGCAGTTCTTC.

The CDR3 DNA follows: TGCGCCAGCAGCCAAGATTGGGCAGTAGTTGAGCAGTACTTC. It codes for CASSQDWAVVEQYF. The rearrangement joins TRBV4-1 to TRBJ2-7, with no clear D. V lost 0 bases and J lost 7, with 13 bases in between. The CDR3 has 14 amino acids. CDR1 is MGHRA and CDR2 is YSYEKL in the germline V gene.

V usage is TRBV11-2 and J usage is TRBJ1-1; D ambiguous. Germline CDR1 and CDR2: SGHAT and FQNNGV. V lost 1 base, J lost 5 bases, and 8 bases lay in between. The CDR3 length is 13 residues. The CDR3: CASSLGLRTEAFF. In nucleotides, the CDR3 is TGTGCCAGCAGCTTAGGGTTGCGGACTGAAGCTTTCTTT. Complete variable domain (other parts from reference TRBV11-2 and TRBJ1-1): EAGVAQSPRYKIIEKRQSVAFWCNPISGHATLYWYQQILGQGPKLLIQFQNNGVVDDSQLPKDRFSAERLKGVDSTLKIQPAKLEDSAVYLCASSLGLRTEAFFGQGTRLTVV.